This is a list of T cell receptor beta chains from one sample in a study of cytomegalovirus exposure and HLA in healthy donors. Libraries were prepared by immunoSEQ multiplex PCR; TCRdb keeps only in-frame clonotypes and omits some of them. The table has some 150,000 clones, approximately 77% seen once. Sequenced material: PBMCs. The receptors here all came from a woman aged 40 to 50 in good health and CMV-seronegative. The CDR3 runs from the conserved cysteine through the conserved F or W. Each record gives: J gene, V gene, D gene, clone size, CDR3 protein. D genes are given only for firm matches. The size of a clone is reported for some rows only, either as once, few or many, or as a class for expanded clones.

>TRBJ2-2|TRBV5-1|TRBD1|-
CASSPGQGFRGYTGELFF
>TRBJ1-3|TRBV7-2|-|few
CASSFSPTGSVGNTIYF
>TRBJ1-1|TRBV14|-|-
CASSQGRSGTEAFF
>TRBJ2-2|TRBV7-9|TRBD2|-
CASSRRVWLAGDMTGELFF
>TRBJ1-2|TRBV5-8|-|-
CASMIRRAIVGYTF
>TRBJ1-3|TRBV27|-|-
CASRRHGSGNTIYF
>TRBJ2-7|TRBV5-6|-|once
CASSAPGSHDPSYEQYF
>TRBJ2-5|TRBV10-3|TRBD1|-
CAISEGYRGETQYF
>TRBJ1-5|TRBV6-1|-|-
CASSVEVTQHF
>TRBJ1-4|TRBV6-5|TRBD1|-
CASSPTGGIEKLFF
>TRBJ2-5|TRBV5-6|TRBD1|-
CASTRRGQGDWGTQYF
>TRBJ1-6|TRBV5-1|-|-
CASSISVSPDSPLHF
>TRBJ1-1|TRBV28|TRBD1|-
CATDRGVGHTEAFF
>TRBJ2-7|TRBV11-3|-|-
CASSLAHGEAYEQYF
>TRBJ2-7|TRBV9|-|once
CASSPGQVYEQYF
>TRBJ1-2|TRBV30|-|-
CAWAASWGYTF
>TRBJ1-2|TRBV7-2|-|-
CASSLDAGRGEDYGYTF
>TRBJ1-2|TRBV14|-|-
CASSQVASGGYTF
>TRBJ2-1|TRBV15|TRBD2|once
CATSRGGTSGNNEQFF
>TRBJ2-3|TRBV25-1|-|-
CASRRGSTDTQYF
>TRBJ2-5|TRBV9|-|once
CASSVGTDLIETQYF
>TRBJ2-2|TRBV19|TRBD1|-
CASSSGDRAGELFF
>TRBJ1-1|TRBV6-5|-|-
CASRDGGRNTEAFF
>-|TRBV28|TRBD1|-
CASRMTGQGSYEQYF
>TRBJ1-1|TRBV6-4|-|-
CASSDPGSNLPDTEAFF
>TRBJ2-1|TRBV5-1|-|-
CASSLGDRLANEQFF
>TRBJ2-3|TRBV5-1|TRBD1|-
CASSLGTIDRGRADTQYF
>TRBJ1-1|TRBV30|-|-
CAWSVTVNTEAFF
>TRBJ2-7|TRBV2|TRBD1|-
CASSPDRVEQYF
>TRBJ1-1|TRBV6-1|TRBD1|-
CASSVIPGQDGRSTEAFF
>TRBJ1-3|TRBV9|-|-
CASSGAGPSGNTIYF
>TRBJ2-7|TRBV6-6|TRBD1|once
CASVGGRSYEQYF
>TRBJ2-7|TRBV7-2|-|-
CASSLRATTHSYEQYF
>TRBJ1-2|TRBV6-5|-|-
CASSSGFLYGYTF
>TRBJ1-2|TRBV30|TRBD1|few
CAWSRDRPYGYTF
>TRBJ1-1|TRBV9|TRBD1|-
CASSANPGTANTEAFF